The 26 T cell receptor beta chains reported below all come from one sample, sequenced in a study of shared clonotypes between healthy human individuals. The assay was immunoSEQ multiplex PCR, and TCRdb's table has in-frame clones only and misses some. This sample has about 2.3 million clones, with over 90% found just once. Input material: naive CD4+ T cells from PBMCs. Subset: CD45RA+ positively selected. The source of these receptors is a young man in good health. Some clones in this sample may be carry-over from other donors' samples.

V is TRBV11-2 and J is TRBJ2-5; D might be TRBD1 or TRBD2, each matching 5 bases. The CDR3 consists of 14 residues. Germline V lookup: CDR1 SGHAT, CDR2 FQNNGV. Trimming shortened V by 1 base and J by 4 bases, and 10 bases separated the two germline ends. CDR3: CASSLVGDAETQYF. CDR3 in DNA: TGTGCCAGCAGCTTAGTGGGGGATGCAGAGACCCAGTACTTC.

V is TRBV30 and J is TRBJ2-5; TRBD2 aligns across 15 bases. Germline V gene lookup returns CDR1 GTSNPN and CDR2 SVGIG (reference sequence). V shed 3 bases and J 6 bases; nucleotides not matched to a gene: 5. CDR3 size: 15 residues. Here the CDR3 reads CAWSPGLAGGKTQYF. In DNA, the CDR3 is TGTGCCTGGAGCCCGGGACTAGCGGGAGGAAAGACCCAGTACTTC.

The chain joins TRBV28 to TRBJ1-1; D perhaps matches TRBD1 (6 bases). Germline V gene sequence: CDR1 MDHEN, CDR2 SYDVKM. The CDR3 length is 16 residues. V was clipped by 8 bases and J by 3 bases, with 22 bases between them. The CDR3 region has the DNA TGTGCCAGCGGATCCCCGGGGGGCCCGTACGACACTGAAGCTTTCTTT. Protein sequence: CASGSPGGPYDTEAFF.

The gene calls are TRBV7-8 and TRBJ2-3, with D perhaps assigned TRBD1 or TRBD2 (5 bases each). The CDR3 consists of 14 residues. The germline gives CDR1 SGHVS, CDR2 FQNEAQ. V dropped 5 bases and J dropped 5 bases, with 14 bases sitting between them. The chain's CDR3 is CASSQGTWGDTQYF. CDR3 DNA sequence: TGTGCCAGCAGCCAAGGGACGTGGGGAGATACGCAGTATTTT.

This CDR3 is CASSLVDSGRGEQFF. The DNA for the CDR3 is TGCGCCAGCAGCTTGGTGGATAGCGGGAGAGGTGAGCAGTTCTTC. The V call is TRBV5-1, the J call TRBJ2-1, with 9 bases that match TRBD2. This CDR3 is built from 15 residues. J was trimmed by 9 bases and V by 0 bases; bases with no gene match: 7. Germline-derived CDR1 and CDR2 are SGHRS and YFSETQ.

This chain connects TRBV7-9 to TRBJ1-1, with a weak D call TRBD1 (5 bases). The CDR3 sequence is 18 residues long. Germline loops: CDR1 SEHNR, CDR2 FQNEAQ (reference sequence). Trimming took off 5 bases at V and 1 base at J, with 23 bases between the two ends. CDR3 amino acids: CASSPFGPQGGGNTEAFF. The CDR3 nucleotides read TGTGCCAGCAGCCCATTTGGCCCCCAGGGAGGAGGGAACACTGAAGCTTTCTTT.

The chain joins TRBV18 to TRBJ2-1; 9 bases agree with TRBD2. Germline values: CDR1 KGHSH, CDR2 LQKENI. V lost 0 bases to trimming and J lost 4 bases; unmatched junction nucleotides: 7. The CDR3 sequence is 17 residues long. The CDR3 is CASSPPRGSGGYNEQFF. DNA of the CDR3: TGTGCCAGCTCACCACCCAGGGGTAGCGGGGGTTACAATGAGCAGTTCTTC.

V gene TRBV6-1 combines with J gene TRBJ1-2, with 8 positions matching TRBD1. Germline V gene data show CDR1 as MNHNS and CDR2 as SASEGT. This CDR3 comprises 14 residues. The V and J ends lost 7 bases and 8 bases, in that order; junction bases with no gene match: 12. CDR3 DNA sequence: TGTGCCAGCAACCTTAGGACAGGGTCGTACGGCTACACCTTC. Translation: CASNLRTGSYGYTF.

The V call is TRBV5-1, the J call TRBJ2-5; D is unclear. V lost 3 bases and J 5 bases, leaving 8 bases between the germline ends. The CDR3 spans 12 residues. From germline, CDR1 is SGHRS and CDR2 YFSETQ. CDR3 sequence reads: CASSYSSETQYF. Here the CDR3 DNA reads TGCGCCAGCAGCTATAGCAGCGAGACCCAGTACTTC.

The CDR3 sequence is CASSQGAGGVKETQYF. DNA for the CDR3: TGCGCCAGCAGCCAAGGGGCGGGGGGTGTTAAAGAGACCCAGTACTTC. The chain has TRBV4-1 and TRBJ2-5; 8 bases map to TRBD2. The V gene's germline CDR1 is MGHRA and CDR2 YSYEKL. The trim removed 1 base at V and 3 bases at J, leaving 7 bases unmatched. CDR3 size: 16 residues.

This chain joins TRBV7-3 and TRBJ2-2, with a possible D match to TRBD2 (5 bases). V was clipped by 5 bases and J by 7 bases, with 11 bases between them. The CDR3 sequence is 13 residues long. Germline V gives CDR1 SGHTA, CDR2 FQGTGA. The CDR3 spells CASSAGVDGELFF. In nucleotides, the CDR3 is TGTGCCAGCAGCGCCGGGGTGGACGGGGAGCTGTTTTTT.

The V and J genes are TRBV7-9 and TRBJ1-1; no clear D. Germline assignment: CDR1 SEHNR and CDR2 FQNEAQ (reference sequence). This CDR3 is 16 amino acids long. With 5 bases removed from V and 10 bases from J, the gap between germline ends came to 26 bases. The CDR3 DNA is TGTGCCAGCAGCGGTAACCCCCGCGGGGAGCGCCATGGAGCTTTCTTT. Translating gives CASSGNPRGERHGAFF.

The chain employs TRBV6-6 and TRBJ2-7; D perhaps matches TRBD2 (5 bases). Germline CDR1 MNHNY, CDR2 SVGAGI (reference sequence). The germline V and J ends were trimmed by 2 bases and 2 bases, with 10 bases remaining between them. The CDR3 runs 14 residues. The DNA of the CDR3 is TGTGCCAGCAGTTACAGACGGGAAACCTACGAGCAGTACTTC. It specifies CASSYRRETYEQYF.

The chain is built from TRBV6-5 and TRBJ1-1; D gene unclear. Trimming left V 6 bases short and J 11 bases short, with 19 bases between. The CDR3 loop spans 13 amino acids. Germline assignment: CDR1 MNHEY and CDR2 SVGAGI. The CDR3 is CASRAQLTWRAFF. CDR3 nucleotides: TGTGCCAGCAGAGCACAGCTTACGTGGCGGGCTTTCTTT.

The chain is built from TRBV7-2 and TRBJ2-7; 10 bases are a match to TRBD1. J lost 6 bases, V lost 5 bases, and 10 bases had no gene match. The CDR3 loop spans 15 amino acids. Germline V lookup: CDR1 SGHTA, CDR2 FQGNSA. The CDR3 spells CASSVTGTGVVEQYF. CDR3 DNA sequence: TGTGCCAGCAGCGTTACCGGGACAGGGGTCGTCGAGCAGTACTTC.

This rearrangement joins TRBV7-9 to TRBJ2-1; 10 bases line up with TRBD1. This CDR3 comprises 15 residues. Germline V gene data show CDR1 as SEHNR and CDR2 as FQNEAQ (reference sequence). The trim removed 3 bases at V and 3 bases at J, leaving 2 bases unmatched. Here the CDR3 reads CASSLTGGVYNEQFF. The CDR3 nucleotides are TGTGCCAGCAGCTTGACAGGGGGCGTCTACAATGAGCAGTTCTTC.

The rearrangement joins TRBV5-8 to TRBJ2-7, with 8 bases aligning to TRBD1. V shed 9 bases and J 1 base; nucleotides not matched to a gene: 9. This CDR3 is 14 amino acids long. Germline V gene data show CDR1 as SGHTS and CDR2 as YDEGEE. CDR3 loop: CATSRGLSSYEQYF. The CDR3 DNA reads TGTGCCACCTCCAGGGGGCTAAGTTCCTACGAGCAGTACTTC.

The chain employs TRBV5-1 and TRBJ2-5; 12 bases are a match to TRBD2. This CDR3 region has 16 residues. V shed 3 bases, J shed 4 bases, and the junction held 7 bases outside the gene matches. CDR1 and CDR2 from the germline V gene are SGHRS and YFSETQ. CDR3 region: CASSSSGRAQVETQYF. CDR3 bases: TGCGCCAGCAGCTCTAGCGGGAGGGCCCAGGTAGAGACCCAGTACTTC.

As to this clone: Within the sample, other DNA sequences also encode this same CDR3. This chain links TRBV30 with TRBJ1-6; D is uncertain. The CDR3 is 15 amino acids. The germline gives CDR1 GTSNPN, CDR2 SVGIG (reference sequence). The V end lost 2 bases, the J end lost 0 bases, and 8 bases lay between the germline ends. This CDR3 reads CAWSPASSYNSPLHF. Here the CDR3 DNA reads TGTGCCTGGAGTCCGGCGAGCTCCTATAATTCACCCCTCCACTTT.

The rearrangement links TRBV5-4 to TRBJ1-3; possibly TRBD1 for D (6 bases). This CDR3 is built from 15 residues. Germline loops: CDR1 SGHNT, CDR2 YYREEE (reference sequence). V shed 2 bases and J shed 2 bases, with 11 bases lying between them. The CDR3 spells CASSLDRFAGNTIYF. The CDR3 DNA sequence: TGTGCCAGCAGCTTAGACAGGTTTGCTGGAAACACCATATATTTT.

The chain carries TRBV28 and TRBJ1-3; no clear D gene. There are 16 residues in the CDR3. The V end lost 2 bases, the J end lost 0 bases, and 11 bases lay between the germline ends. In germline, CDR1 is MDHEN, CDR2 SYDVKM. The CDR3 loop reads CASSLGQPISGNTIYF. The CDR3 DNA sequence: TGTGCCAGCAGTTTAGGCCAGCCGATCTCTGGAAACACCATATATTTT. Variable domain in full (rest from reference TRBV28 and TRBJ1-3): DVKVTQSSRYLVKRTGEKVFLECVQDMDHENMFWYRQDPGLGLRLIYFSYDVKMKEKGDIPEGYSVSREKKERFSLILESASTNQTSMYLCASSLGQPISGNTIYFGEGSWLTVV.

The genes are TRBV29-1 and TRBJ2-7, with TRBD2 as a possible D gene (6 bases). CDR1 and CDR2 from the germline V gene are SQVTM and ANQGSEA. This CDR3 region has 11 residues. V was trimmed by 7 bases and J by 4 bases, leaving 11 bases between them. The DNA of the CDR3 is TGCAGCGCTGGCGCGGGGTACGAGCAGTACTTC. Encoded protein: CSAGAGYEQYF.

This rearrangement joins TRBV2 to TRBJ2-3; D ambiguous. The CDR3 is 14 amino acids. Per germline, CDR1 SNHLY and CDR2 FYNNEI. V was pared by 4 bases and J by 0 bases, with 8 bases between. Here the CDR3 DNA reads TGTGCCAGCAGTGGGGGTGGGAGCACAGATACGCAGTATTTT. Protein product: CASSGGGSTDTQYF. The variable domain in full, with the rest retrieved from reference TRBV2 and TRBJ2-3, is EPEVTQTPSHQVTQMGQEVILRCVPISNHLYFYWYRQILGQKVEFLVSFYNNEISEKSEIFDDQFSVERPDGSNFTLKIRSTKLEDSAMYFCASSGGGSTDTQYFGPGTRLTVL.

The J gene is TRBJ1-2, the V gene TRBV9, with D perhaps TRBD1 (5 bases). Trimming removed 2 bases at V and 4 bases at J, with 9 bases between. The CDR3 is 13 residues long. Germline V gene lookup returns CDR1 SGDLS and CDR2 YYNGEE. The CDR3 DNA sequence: TGTGCCAGCAGCGTCGACAGTTTCTATGGCTACACCTTC. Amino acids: CASSVDSFYGYTF.

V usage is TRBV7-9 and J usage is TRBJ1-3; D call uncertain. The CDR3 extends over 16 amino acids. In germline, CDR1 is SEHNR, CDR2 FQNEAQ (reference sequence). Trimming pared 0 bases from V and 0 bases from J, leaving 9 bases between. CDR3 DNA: TGTGCCAGCAGCTTAGCGGAGGCGAGCTCTGGAAACACCATATATTTT. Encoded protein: CASSLAEASSGNTIYF.

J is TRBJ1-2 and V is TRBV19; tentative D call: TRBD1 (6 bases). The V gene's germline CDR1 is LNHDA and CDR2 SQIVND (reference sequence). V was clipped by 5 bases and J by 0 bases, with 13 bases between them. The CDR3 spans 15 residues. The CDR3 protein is CASSPQDSANYGYTF. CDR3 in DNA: TGTGCCAGTAGTCCCCAGGACAGCGCTAACTATGGCTACACCTTC.